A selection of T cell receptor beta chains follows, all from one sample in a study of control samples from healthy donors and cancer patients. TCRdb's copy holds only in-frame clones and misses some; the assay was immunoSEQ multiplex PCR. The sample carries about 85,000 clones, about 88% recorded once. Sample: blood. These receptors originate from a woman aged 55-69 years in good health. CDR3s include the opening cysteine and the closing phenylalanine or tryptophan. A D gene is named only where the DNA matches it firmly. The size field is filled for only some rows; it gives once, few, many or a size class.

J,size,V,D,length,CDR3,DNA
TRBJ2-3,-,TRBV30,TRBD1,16,CAWSPGTGGSPDTQYF,TGTGCCTGGAGTCCGGGGACAGGGGGCTCTCCAGATACGCAGTATTTT
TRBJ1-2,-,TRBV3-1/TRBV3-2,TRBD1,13,CASSKRDRGGYTF,TGTGCCAGCAGCAAACGGGACAGAGGCGGCTACACCTTC
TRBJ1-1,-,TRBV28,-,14,CASSPPQWGLEAFF,TGTGCCAGCAGTCCCCCCCAGTGGGGTCTTGAGGCTTTCTTT
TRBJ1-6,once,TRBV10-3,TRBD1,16,CAISETRTGFNSPLHF,TGTGCCATCAGTGAGACGCGGACAGGGTTTAATTCACCCCTCCACTTT
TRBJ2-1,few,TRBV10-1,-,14,CASSESEEAGEQFF,TGCGCCAGCAGTGAGTCGGAGGAGGCGGGTGAGCAGTTCTTC
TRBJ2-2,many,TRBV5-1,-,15,CASSVRVLTTGELFF,TGCGCCAGCAGCGTCCGGGTCCTCACCACCGGGGAGCTGTTTTTT
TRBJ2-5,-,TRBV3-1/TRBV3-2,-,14,CASSQRLLQETQYF,TGTGCCAGCAGCCAACGGCTCTTACAAGAGACCCAGTACTTC
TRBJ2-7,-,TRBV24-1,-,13,CATSDGSRSGQYF,TGTGCCACCAGTGATGGAAGCCGCTCAGGGCAGTACTTC
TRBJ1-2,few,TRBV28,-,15,CASSLGAGINYGYTF,TGTGCCAGCAGTTTAGGAGCCGGGATTAACTATGGCTACACCTTC
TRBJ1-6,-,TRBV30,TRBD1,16,CAWSLPNGQGDSPLHF,TGTGCCTGGAGCCTACCGAACGGACAGGGGGACTCACCCCTCCACTTT
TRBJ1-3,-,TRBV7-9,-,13,CASTAVEGNTIYF,TGTGCCAGCACCGCGGTGGAGGGAAACACCATATATTTT
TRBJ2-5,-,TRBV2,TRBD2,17,CASNTPRASGVQETQYF,TGTGCCAGCAACACCCCTAGGGCTAGCGGCGTCCAAGAGACCCAGTACTTC
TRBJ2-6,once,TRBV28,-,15,CASSSRPSGANVLTF,TGTGCCAGCAGTTCCAGGCCCTCTGGGGCCAACGTCCTGACTTTC
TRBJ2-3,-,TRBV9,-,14,CASSPVNGADTQYF,TGTGCCAGCAGCCCTGTAAATGGGGCAGATACGCAGTATTTT
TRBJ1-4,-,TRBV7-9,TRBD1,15,CASSLDTGASEKLFF,TGTGCCAGCAGCTTGGACACAGGGGCTTCCGAAAAACTGTTTTTT
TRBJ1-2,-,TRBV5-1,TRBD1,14,CASSLIGTGYGYTF,TGCGCCAGCAGCTTGATAGGGACAGGATATGGCTACACCTTC